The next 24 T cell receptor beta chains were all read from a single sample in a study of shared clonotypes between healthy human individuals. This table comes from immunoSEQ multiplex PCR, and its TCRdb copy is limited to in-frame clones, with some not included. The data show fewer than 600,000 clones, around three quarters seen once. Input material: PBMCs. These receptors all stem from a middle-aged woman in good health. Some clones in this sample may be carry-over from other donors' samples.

This CDR3 reads CASSQGSLPWTGRSNYGYTF. CDR3 sequence (DNA): TGCGCCAGCAGCCAAGGTAGTCTCCCTTGGACAGGGAGGTCTAACTATGGCTACACCTTC. The chain links TRBV4-1 to TRBJ1-2; 8 nucleotides line up with TRBD1. The germline gives CDR1 MGHRA, CDR2 YSYEKL. V lost 1 base, J lost 0 bases, and 16 bases stayed unmatched. The CDR3 length is 20 residues.

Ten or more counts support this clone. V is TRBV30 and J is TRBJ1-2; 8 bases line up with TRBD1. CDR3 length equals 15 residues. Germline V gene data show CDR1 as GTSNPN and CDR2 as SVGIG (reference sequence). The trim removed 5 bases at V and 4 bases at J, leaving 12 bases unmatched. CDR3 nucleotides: TGTGCCTGGCAAGAGGACAGGGACGGTACCTATGGCTACACCTTC. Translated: CAWQEDRDGTYGYTF.

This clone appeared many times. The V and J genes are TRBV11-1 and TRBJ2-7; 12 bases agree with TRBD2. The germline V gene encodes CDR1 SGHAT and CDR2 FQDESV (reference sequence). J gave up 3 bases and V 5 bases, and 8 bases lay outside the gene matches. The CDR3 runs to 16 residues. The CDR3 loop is CASSRTGTSGFYEQYF. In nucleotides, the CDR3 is TGTGCCAGCAGCAGAACCGGGACTAGCGGGTTCTACGAGCAGTACTTC.

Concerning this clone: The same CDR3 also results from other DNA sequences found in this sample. DNA for the CDR3: TGTGCCAGCAGCTTGGCGGGAGGTGAGCAGTTCTTC. The encoded protein is CASSLAGGEQFF. The V and J genes are TRBV7-9 and TRBJ2-1, with 8 bases fitting TRBD2. Germline lookup yields CDR1 SEHNR and CDR2 FQNEAQ (reference sequence). V shed 3 bases and J 9 bases; nucleotides not matched to a gene: 1. There are 12 residues in the CDR3. The variable domain in full, with the rest retrieved from reference TRBV7-9 and TRBJ2-1, is DTGVSQNPRHKITKRGQNVTFRCDPISEHNRLYWYRQTLGQGPEFLTYFQNEAQLEKSRLLSDRFSAERPKGSFSTLEIQRTEQGDSAMYLCASSLAGGEQFFGPGTRLTVL.

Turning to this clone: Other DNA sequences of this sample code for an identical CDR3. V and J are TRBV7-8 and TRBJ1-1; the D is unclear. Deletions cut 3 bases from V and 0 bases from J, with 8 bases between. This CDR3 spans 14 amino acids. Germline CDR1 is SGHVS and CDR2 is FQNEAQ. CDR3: CASSLAGLNTEAFF. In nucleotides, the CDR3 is TGTGCCAGCAGCTTGGCAGGTTTGAACACTGAAGCTTTCTTT.

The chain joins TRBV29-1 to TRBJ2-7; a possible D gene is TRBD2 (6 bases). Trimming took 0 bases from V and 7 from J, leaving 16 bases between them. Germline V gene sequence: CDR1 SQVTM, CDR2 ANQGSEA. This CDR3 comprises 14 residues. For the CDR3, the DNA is TGCAGCGTTGAAGATCAGGAGGGTTGGGGGGAGCAGTACTTC. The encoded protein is CSVEDQEGWGEQYF.

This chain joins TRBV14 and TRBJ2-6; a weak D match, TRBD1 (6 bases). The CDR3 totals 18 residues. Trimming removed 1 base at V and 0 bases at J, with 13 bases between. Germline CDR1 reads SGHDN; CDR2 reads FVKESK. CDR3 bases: TGTGCCAGCAGCCAAGCAGGGGCCTACCGCTCTGGGGCCAACGTCCTGACTTTC. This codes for CASSQAGAYRSGANVLTF.

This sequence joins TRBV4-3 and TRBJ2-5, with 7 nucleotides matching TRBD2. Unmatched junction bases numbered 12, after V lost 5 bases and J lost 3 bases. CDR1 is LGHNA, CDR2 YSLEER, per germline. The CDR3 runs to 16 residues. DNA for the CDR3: TGCGCCAGCAGCGCACACGGGGGGACGGGAGAAGAGACCCAGTACTTC. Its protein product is CASSAHGGTGEETQYF.

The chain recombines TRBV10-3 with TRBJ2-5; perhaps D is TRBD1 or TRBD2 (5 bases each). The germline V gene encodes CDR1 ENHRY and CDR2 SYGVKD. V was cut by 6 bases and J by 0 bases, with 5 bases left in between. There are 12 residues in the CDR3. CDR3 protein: CAIRGDQETQYF. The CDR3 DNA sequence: TGTGCCATCAGGGGGGACCAAGAGACCCAGTACTTC.

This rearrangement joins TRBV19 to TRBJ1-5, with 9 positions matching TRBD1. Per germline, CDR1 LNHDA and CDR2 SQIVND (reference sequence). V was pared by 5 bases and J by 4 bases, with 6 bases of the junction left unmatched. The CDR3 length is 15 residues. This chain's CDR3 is CASSGAGQGNQPQHF. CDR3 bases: TGTGCCAGTAGTGGAGCGGGACAGGGAAATCAGCCCCAGCATTTT.

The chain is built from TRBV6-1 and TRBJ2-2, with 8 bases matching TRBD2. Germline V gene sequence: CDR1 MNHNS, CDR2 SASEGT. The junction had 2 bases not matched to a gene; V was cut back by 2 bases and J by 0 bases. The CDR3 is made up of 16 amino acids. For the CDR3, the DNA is TGTGCCAGCAGTGAACTAGCGGGCGCGAACACCGGGGAGCTGTTTTTT. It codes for CASSELAGANTGELFF.

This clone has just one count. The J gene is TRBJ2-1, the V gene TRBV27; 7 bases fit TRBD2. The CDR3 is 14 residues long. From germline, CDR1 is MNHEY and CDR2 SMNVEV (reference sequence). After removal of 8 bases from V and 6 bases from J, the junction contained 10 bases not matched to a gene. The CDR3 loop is CASYSKPGGNEQFF. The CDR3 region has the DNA TGTGCCAGCTATTCAAAACCGGGGGGCAATGAGCAGTTCTTC.

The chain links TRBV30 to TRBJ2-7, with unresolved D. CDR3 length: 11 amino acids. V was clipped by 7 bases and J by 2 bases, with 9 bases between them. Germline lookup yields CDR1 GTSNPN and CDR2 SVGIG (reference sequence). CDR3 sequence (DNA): TGTGCCTCGTCTAGGGCCTACGAGCAGTACTTC. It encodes CASSRAYEQYF.

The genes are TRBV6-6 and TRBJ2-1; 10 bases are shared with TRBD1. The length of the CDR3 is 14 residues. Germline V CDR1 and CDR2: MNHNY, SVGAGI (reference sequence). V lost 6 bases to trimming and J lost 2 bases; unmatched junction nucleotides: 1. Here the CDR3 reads CASRGQGAYNEQFF. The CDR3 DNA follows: TGTGCCAGCAGAGGACAGGGGGCCTACAATGAGCAGTTCTTC.

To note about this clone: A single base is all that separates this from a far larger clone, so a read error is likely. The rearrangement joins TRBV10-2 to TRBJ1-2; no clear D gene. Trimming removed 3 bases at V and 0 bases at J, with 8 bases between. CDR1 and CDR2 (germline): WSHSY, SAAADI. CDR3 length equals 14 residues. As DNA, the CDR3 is TGCGCCAGCAGTGAAATGGTCCCTAACTATGGCTACACCTTC. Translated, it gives CASSEMVPNYGYTF.

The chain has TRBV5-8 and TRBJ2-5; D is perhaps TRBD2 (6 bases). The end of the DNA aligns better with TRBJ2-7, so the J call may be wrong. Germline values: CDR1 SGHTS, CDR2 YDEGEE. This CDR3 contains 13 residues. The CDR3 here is CASRARGIHEQYF. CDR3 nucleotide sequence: TGTGCCAGCAGAGCCCGGGGGATCCACGAGCAGTACTTC.

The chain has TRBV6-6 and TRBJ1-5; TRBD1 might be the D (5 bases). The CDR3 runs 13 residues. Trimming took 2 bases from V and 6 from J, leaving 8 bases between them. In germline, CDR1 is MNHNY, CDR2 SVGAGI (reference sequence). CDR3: CASSYGATQPQHF. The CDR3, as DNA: TGTGCCAGCAGTTACGGGGCGACTCAGCCCCAGCATTTT.

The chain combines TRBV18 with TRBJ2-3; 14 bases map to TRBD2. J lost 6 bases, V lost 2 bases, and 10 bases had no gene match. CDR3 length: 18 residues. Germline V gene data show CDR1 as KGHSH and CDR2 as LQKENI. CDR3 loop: CASSPGLAGGFREDTQYF. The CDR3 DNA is TGTGCCAGCTCACCAGGACTAGCGGGAGGTTTCCGTGAGGATACGCAGTATTTT.

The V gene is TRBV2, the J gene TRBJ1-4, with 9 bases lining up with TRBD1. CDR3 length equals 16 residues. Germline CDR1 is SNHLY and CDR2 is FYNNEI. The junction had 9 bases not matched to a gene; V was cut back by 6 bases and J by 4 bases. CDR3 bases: TGTGCCAGCAGGGAACCCGACAGGGGGGATAATGAAAAACTGTTTTTT. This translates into CASREPDRGDNEKLFF.

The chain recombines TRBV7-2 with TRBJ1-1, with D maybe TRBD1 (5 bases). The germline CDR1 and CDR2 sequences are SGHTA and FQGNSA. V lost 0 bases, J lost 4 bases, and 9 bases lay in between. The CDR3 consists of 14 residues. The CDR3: CASSLAAGTTEAFF. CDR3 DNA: TGTGCCAGCAGCTTAGCGGCAGGGACCACTGAAGCTTTCTTT.

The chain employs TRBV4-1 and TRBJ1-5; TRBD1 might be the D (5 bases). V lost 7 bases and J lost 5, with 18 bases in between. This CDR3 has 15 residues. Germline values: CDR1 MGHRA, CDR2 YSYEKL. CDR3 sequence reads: CASTFGMGGDQPQHF. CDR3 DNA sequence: TGCGCCAGCACCTTTGGTATGGGGGGAGATCAGCCCCAGCATTTT.

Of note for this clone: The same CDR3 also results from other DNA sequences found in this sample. CDR3 bases: TGTGCCAGCTCACCACCGGGGGGGAGGCAAGAGACCCAGTACTTC. Translating gives CASSPPGGRQETQYF. This chain joins TRBV18 and TRBJ2-5; TRBD2 aligns across 7 bases. The CDR3 extends over 15 amino acids. Per the germline V gene, CDR1 is KGHSH and CDR2 is LQKENI. Trimming removed 0 bases from V and 2 bases from J; junction bases left unmatched: 3.

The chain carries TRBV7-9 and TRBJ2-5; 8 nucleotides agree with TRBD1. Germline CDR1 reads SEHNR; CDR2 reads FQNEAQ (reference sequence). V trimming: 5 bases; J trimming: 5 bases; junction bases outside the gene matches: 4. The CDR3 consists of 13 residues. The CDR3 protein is CASSPRDRETQYF. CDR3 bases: TGTGCCAGCAGCCCCCGGGACAGGGAGACCCAGTACTTC.

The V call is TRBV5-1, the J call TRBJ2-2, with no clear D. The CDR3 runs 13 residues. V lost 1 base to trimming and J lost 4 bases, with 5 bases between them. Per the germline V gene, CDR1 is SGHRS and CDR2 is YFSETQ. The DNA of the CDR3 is TGCGCCAGCAGCTTGAAGGGCACCGGGGAGCTGTTTTTT. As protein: CASSLKGTGELFF.